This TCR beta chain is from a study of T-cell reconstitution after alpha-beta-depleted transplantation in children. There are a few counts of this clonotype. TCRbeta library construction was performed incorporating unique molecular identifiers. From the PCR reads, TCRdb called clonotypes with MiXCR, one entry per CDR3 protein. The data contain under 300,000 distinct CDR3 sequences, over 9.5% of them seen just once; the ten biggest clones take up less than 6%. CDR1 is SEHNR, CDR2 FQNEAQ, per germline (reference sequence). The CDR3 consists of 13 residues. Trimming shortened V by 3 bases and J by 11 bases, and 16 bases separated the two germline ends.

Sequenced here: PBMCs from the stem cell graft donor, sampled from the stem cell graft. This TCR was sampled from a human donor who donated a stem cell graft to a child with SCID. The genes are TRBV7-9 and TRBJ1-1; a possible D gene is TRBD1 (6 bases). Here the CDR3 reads CASSLEGGQWAFF. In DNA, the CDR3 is TGTGCCAGCAGCTTGGAGGGGGGCCAGTGGGCTTTCTTT.